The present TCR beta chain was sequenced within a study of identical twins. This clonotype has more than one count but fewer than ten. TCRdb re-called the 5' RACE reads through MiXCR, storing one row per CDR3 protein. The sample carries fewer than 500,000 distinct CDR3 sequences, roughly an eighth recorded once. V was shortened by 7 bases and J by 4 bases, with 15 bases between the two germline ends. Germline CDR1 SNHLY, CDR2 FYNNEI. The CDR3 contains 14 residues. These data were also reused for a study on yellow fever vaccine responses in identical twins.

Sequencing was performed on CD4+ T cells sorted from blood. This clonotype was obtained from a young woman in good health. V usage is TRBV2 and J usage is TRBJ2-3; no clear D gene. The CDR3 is CASTLEVGSDTQYF. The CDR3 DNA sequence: TGTGCCAGCACCCTTGAGGTCGGTTCAGATACGCAGTATTTT.